This T cell receptor (beta chain) emerged from a study of human T cells and chemical hapten exposure. For the study at large: For sensitization, 2% DPC was applied to an approximately 2 cm by approximately 2 cm patch of upper inner arm skin. Patients' scalps got diphenylcyclopropenone weekly throughout the roughly 25-week study. Study conclusions and caveats: Following DPC sensitization, TCRs present above 1 in 1000 frequency showed no change.

This clonotype was seen at least ten times. Its specificity is unknown. TCRdb re-analysed the RACE reads in MiXCR, keeping a single row per CDR3 protein. The sample yields 380,000 or so distinct CDR3 sequences, approximately 5.1% seen once. Documented time point: patch test 1, 2 weeks after DPC sensitization. Treatment denoted: therapeutic diphenylcyclopropenone sensitization with weekly scalp DPC. The sample consisted of whole blood, taken in connection with sensitization to the hapten diphenylcyclopropenone (DPC). This receptor was obtained from a woman between 45 and 60 years old with alopecia areata. Some clones in this sample may be carry-over from other donors' samples.

CDR3: CASSSGQDNQPQHF. CDR3 bases: TGCGCCAGCAGCTCCGGACAGGACAATCAGCCCCAGCATTTT. The chain couples TRBV5-1 to TRBJ1-5; 7 positions agree with TRBD1. This CDR3 spans 14 amino acids. Trimming took 3 bases from V and 3 from J; bases not matched to a gene: 3. CDR1 is SGHRS and CDR2 is YFSETQ in the germline V gene.